These 25 T cell receptor beta chains were all obtained from the same sample, sequenced in a study of blood T cell repertoires in COVID-19. Repertoires were generated with immunoSEQ multiplex PCR, while TCRdb's copy carries only in-frame clones and drops some. Of roughly 300,000 clones listed, roughly nine tenths are singletons. The sequencing input was peripheral blood. The receptor source for this set is a woman aged 25 to 39 with COVID-19, enrolled during active disease.

The gene calls are TRBV24-1 and TRBJ1-2; TRBD1 matches at 10 bases. V lost 5 bases and J lost 8; bases outside the gene matches: 4. Germline values: CDR1 KGHDR, CDR2 SFDVKD. The CDR3 covers 13 residues. The CDR3 region is CATSADRGSGYTF. The CDR3 DNA is TGTGCCACCAGTGCGGACAGGGGGTCCGGCTACACCTTC.

V gene TRBV7-2 combines with J gene TRBJ1-6; 7 nucleotides match TRBD1. Trimming removed 5 bases from V and 0 bases from J; junction bases left unmatched: 4. The CDR3 has 16 amino acids. Germline V gene sequence: CDR1 SGHTA, CDR2 FQGNSA. Written as DNA, the CDR3 is TGTGCCAGCAGCCTGGGACAGAGCTCCTATAATTCACCCCTCCACTTT. Translated: CASSLGQSSYNSPLHF.

J is TRBJ2-7 and V is TRBV7-8; the match to TRBD1 covers 9 bases. Germline V gene lookup returns CDR1 SGHVS and CDR2 FQNEAQ. The CDR3 totals 16 residues. V was pared by 2 bases and J by 1 base, with 6 bases of the junction left unmatched. The CDR3 region is CASSLRRDRVSYEQYF. CDR3 DNA: TGTGCCAGCAGCTTAAGACGGGACAGGGTTTCCTACGAGCAGTACTTC.

This clone has just a few counts. The CDR3 nucleotides read TGTGCCAGCAGCGGGACAGGGGGAATGGGCTTTAGCACAGATACGCAGTATTTT. Its protein product is CASSGTGGMGFSTDTQYF. The chain combines TRBV9 with TRBJ2-3; 10 nucleotides agree with TRBD1. The CDR3 covers 18 residues. The germline V gene has CDR1 SGDLS and CDR2 YYNGEE. Trimming cost V 3 bases and J 0 bases; bases outside gene matches: 10.

The gene calls are TRBV3-1 (or the pseudogene TRBV3-2) and TRBJ2-7; TRBD2 matches at 12 bases. Trimming at V came to 4 bases and at J to 3 bases, leaving 7 bases not matched to a gene. There are 16 residues in the CDR3. Germline CDR1 is LGHDT and CDR2 is YNNKEL (reference sequence). CDR3 DNA: TGTGCCAGCAGCCCACCTGGACTAGCGGGGTTCTACGAGCAGTACTTC. As protein: CASSPPGLAGFYEQYF.

This chain joins TRBV13 and TRBJ2-1, with D maybe TRBD1 (6 bases). V was clipped by 4 bases and J by 0 bases, with 13 bases between them. Germline loops: CDR1 PRHDT, CDR2 FYEKMQ (reference sequence). CDR3 size: 16 residues. Here the CDR3 reads CASSSDGQLSYNEQFF. CDR3 nucleotides: TGTGCCAGCAGCTCCGATGGACAGCTCTCCTACAATGAGCAGTTCTTC. The full variable domain, in which reference TRBV13 and TRBJ2-1 provide the parts outside the CDR3, is AAGVIQSPRHLIKEKRETATLKCYPIPRHDTVYWYQQGPGQDPQFLISFYEKMQSDKGSIPDRFSAQQFSDYHSELNMSSLELGDSALYFCASSSDGQLSYNEQFFGPGTRLTVL.

Many counts were recorded for this clone. The chain employs TRBV5-1 and TRBJ2-5, with D possibly matching TRBD1 (6 bases). The CDR3 is 14 amino acids. V gave up 0 bases and J gave up 0 bases, with 6 bases separating them. Germline CDR1 SGHRS, CDR2 YFSETQ. The CDR3 nucleotides read TGCGCCAGCAGCTTGGGGACAGACCAAGAGACCCAGTACTTC. Residues: CASSLGTDQETQYF.

The chain links TRBV6-5 to TRBJ2-7; D is possibly TRBD1 (6 bases). Trimming took 10 bases from V and 1 from J, leaving 8 bases between them. The CDR3 is 11 residues long. Germline CDR1 reads MNHEY; CDR2 reads SVGAGI. CDR3 loop: CATTGSYEQYF. The CDR3 DNA sequence: TGTGCCACAACAGGGTCCTACGAGCAGTACTTC.

The chain has TRBV6-4 and TRBJ2-3; 8 bases agree with TRBD2. CDR1 is MRHNA, CDR2 SNTAGT, per germline. The length of the CDR3 is 17 residues. Trimming at V came to 3 bases and at J to 4 bases, leaving 12 bases not matched to a gene. This chain's CDR3 is CASSELADTAGSDTQYF. The DNA of the CDR3 is TGTGCCAGCAGTGAACTAGCGGACACCGCGGGCTCAGATACGCAGTATTTT.

The chain is built from TRBV6-5 and TRBJ2-2; a weak D match, TRBD1 (5 bases). The CDR3 has 12 amino acids. Germline V gives CDR1 MNHEY, CDR2 SVGAGI. Trimming cost V 7 bases and J 5 bases, with 8 bases left between them. The CDR3 spells CASNQGTGELFF. The CDR3 DNA reads TGTGCCAGCAACCAGGGTACCGGGGAGCTGTTTTTT.

V usage is TRBV5-6 and J usage is TRBJ1-2, with 7 nucleotides matching TRBD1. Looked up from germline, CDR1 is SGHDT and CDR2 is YYEEEE. CDR3 length equals 17 residues. The V gene end was trimmed by 3 bases and the J gene end by 8 bases; junction bases not matched to a gene: 19. CDR3 sequence (DNA): TGTGCCAGCAGCTGGGGGGACCGGGACAGACTCGAAAGGGGCTACACCTTC. Protein product: CASSWGDRDRLERGYTF.

The chain links TRBV12-3 or TRBV12-4 to TRBJ2-7, with D possibly being TRBD1 (5 bases). The CDR3 is 13 amino acids. Trimming removed 6 bases from V and 6 bases from J, with 15 bases in between. This chain's CDR3 is CASRGPRTPEQYF. The CDR3, as DNA: TGTGCCAGCAGGGGGCCCAGAACTCCCGAGCAGTACTTC.

This chain joins TRBV27 and TRBJ2-7; tentative D call: TRBD1 (6 bases). Per germline, CDR1 MNHEY and CDR2 SMNVEV (reference sequence). CDR3 length: 12 residues. Trimming stripped 6 bases from V and 4 bases from J, with 10 bases between. Written as DNA, the CDR3 is TGTGCCAGCAGGACAGGAGCGTACGAGCAGTACTTC. Its translation is CASRTGAYEQYF.

The CDR3 reads CASSRLAGQFSYGYTF. The CDR3 nucleotides read TGTGCCAGCAGCCGTTTGGCGGGACAGTTCTCCTATGGCTACACCTTC. This sequence joins TRBV3-1 (or the pseudogene TRBV3-2) and TRBJ1-2, with 7 bases aligning to TRBD1. This CDR3 region has 16 residues. The J segment lost 4 bases and the V segment lost 4 bases, leaving 12 bases of the junction unmatched. The V gene's germline CDR1 is LGHDT and CDR2 YNNKEL (reference sequence).

The rearrangement links TRBV7-9 to TRBJ2-7, with D possibly TRBD1 on 5 matching bases. This CDR3 is built from 14 residues. In germline, CDR1 is SEHNR, CDR2 FQNEAQ (reference sequence). With 5 bases removed from V and 0 bases from J, the gap between germline ends came to 11 bases. The CDR3 nucleotides read TGTGCCAGCAGCCTACAGGAGCTCTCCTACGAGCAGTACTTC. Translation gives CASSLQELSYEQYF.

This rearrangement joins TRBV28 to TRBJ2-3, with D unclear. CDR1 and CDR2 from the germline V gene are MDHEN and SYDVKM. Trimming removed 1 base from V and 2 bases from J, with 13 bases in between. The CDR3 sequence is 16 residues long. The CDR3 protein is CASSLLRDPHTDTQYF. As DNA, the CDR3 is TGTGCCAGCAGTTTATTACGCGATCCCCACACAGATACGCAGTATTTT.

The rearrangement links TRBV5-1 to TRBJ1-1; D is possibly TRBD1 (6 bases). This CDR3 comprises 14 residues. CDR1 SGHRS and CDR2 YFSETQ come from the germline V gene. Trimming cost V 5 bases and J 3 bases, with 14 bases left between them. Written as DNA, the CDR3 is TGCGCCAGCAGTCCACAGGGTTGGGACACTGAAGCTTTCTTT. Its protein is CASSPQGWDTEAFF.

This clone has only one observation. The CDR3 DNA reads as TGTGCCAGCCGGACGCGGGGGAGCAATCAGCCCCAGCATTTT. This encodes CASRTRGSNQPQHF. The chain combines TRBV28 with TRBJ1-5, with D maybe TRBD1 (5 bases). Trimming took 8 bases from V and 1 from J, leaving 12 bases between them. Germline assignment: CDR1 MDHEN and CDR2 SYDVKM. The CDR3 sequence is 14 residues long.

V and J are TRBV19 and TRBJ1-4; no definite D call. This CDR3 has 14 residues. With 7 bases removed from V and 7 bases from J, the gap between germline ends came to 16 bases. The germline CDR1 and CDR2 sequences are LNHDA and SQIVND (reference sequence). Here the CDR3 DNA reads TGTGCCAGTACCACCGGTAACCGGGGTGAAAAACTGTTTTTT. Its translation: CASTTGNRGEKLFF.

V gene TRBV19 combines with J gene TRBJ1-1; D remains unclear. The germline V and J ends were trimmed by 5 bases and 1 base, with 11 bases remaining between them. Germline loops: CDR1 LNHDA, CDR2 SQIVND (reference sequence). CDR3 length: 14 amino acids. The DNA of the CDR3 is TGTGCCAGTAGTCGTGGACTGGGGAACACTGAAGCTTTCTTT. Translated: CASSRGLGNTEAFF.

This clone was observed a handful of times. This chain connects TRBV4-1 to TRBJ1-3; TRBD1 matches at 7 bases. This CDR3 has 14 amino acids. The junction had 4 bases not matched to a gene; V was cut back by 2 bases and J by 6 bases. From germline, CDR1 is MGHRA and CDR2 YSYEKL. The DNA of the CDR3 is TGCGCCAGCAGCCAAAGGGACAGAGTAAACACCATATATTTT. Translating gives CASSQRDRVNTIYF.

The rearrangement joins TRBV27 to TRBJ2-7; possible D gene TRBD1, 6 bases. Germline-derived CDR1 and CDR2 are MNHEY and SMNVEV (reference sequence). The CDR3 loop spans 13 amino acids. Trimming left V 4 bases short and J 4 bases short, with 11 bases between. CDR3 sequence (DNA): TGTGCCAGCAGTTATACGGGACAATACGAGCAGTACTTC. This codes for CASSYTGQYEQYF.

The rearrangement links TRBV13 to TRBJ2-7, with 8 positions matching TRBD1. J lost 3 bases, V lost 5 bases, and 9 bases had no gene match. Germline V CDR1 and CDR2: PRHDT, FYEKMQ (reference sequence). The CDR3 loop spans 15 amino acids. CDR3 amino acids: CASSAGQAISYEQYF. CDR3 DNA sequence: TGTGCCAGCAGCGCGGGACAGGCGATAAGCTACGAGCAGTACTTC.

The chain uses TRBV6-5 and TRBJ2-5; D possibly corresponds to TRBD1 (6 bases). Germline V gives CDR1 MNHEY, CDR2 SVGAGI. The V end lost 0 bases, the J end lost 5 bases, and 13 bases lay between the germline ends. There are 15 residues in the CDR3. The CDR3 region is CASSYSGARRETQYF. CDR3 sequence (DNA): TGTGCCAGCAGTTACTCGGGGGCCCGCCGGGAGACCCAGTACTTC.

The table lists this clone with a count of one. The chain couples TRBV6-6 to TRBJ1-2, with 9 positions matching TRBD1. The length of the CDR3 is 16 residues. With V trimmed by 0 bases and J by 2 bases, 4 bases remained unmatched. CDR1 MNHNY and CDR2 SVGAGI come from the germline V gene (reference sequence). The CDR3 DNA follows: TGTGCCAGCAGTTACTCACCGGGACAGGGAAACTATGGCTACACCTTC. This gives the protein CASSYSPGQGNYGYTF.